The 18 T cell receptor beta chains below come from one sample, sequenced in a study of T cells in Graves' hyperthyroidism and ophthalmopathy. Amplification targeted TCR beta CDR3 regions from RNA transcripts. When the TCR CDR3 underwent first-round RT-PCR, the HTBI primer set was used. TCRdb used MiXCR to reprocess the multiplex PCR reads, holding one entry per CDR3 protein. The data contain fewer than 650,000 distinct CDR3 sequences, roughly 14% of them singletons. Sequencing was performed on blood. The receptors were sampled from a woman aged 40 to 50 with Graves' ophthalmopathy.

The chain couples TRBV28 to TRBJ2-7; tentatively, D is TRBD1 (5 bases). V was trimmed by 7 bases and J by 2 bases, leaving 12 bases between them. CDR3 length: 13 residues. Germline assignment: CDR1 MDHEN and CDR2 SYDVKM. DNA for the CDR3: TGTGCCAGCAACTTGAGACAGACCTACGAGCAGTACTTC. Residues: CASNLRQTYEQYF.

This clonotype occurred many times. Written as DNA, the CDR3 is TGTGCCTGGAGTTCCGGACGGCCGGGGCAGTACTTC. Its protein product is CAWSSGRPGQYF. V usage is TRBV30 and J usage is TRBJ2-7; D uncertain. The CDR3 runs 12 residues. Germline lookup yields CDR1 GTSNPN and CDR2 SVGIG (reference sequence). The germline V and J ends were trimmed by 2 bases and 9 bases, with 14 bases remaining between them.

This clonotype was detected ten times or more. This sequence joins TRBV6-5 and TRBJ2-7; D is unclear. Trimming removed 0 bases from V and 2 bases from J, with 8 bases in between. The germline V gene encodes CDR1 MNHEY and CDR2 SVGAGI. The CDR3 runs to 14 residues. The CDR3, as DNA: TGTGCCAGCAGTTACTCGAGGTACACCTACGAGCAGTACTTC. Amino acid sequence: CASSYSRYTYEQYF.

This clonotype has just one count. The chain joins TRBV11-1 to TRBJ1-2, with 8 bases that match TRBD1. Trimming at V came to 5 bases and at J to 0 bases, leaving 8 bases not matched to a gene. The CDR3 runs 16 residues. Germline CDR1 SGHAT, CDR2 FQDESV (reference sequence). Here the CDR3 reads CASSPGSRGPNYGYTF. CDR3 nucleotide sequence: TGTGCCAGCAGCCCCGGTTCCAGGGGGCCTAACTATGGCTACACCTTC. The whole variable domain, remainder taken from reference TRBV11-1 and TRBJ1-2, is EAEVAQSPRYKITEKSQAVAFWCDPISGHATLYWYRQILGQGPELLVQFQDESVVDDSQLPKDRFSAERLKGVDSTLKIQPAELGDSAMYLCASSPGSRGPNYGYTFGSGTRLTVV.

The rearrangement links TRBV19 to TRBJ1-2; D is unclear. Germline V gene data show CDR1 as LNHDA and CDR2 as SQIVND (reference sequence). Between the trimmed V and J ends, which lost 6 bases and 5 bases, there was a span of 16 bases. This CDR3 contains 14 residues. CDR3 nucleotide sequence: TGTGCCAGTAGGAGGTCCGGGCGCCAATATGGCTACACCTTC. Its translation is CASRRSGRQYGYTF. Variable domain in full (rest from reference TRBV19 and TRBJ1-2): DGGITQSPKYLFRKEGQNVTLSCEQNLNHDAMYWYRQDPGQGLRLIYYSQIVNDFQKGDIAEGYSVSREKKESFPLTVTSAQKNPTAFYLCASRRSGRQYGYTFGSGTRLTVV.

This clonotype was detected only a few times. The chain uses TRBV20-1 and TRBJ2-5; 14 positions agree with TRBD2. This CDR3 is 17 amino acids long. The V segment lost 0 bases and the J segment 4 bases; nucleotides outside the gene matches: 7. The V gene's germline CDR1 is DFQATT and CDR2 SNEGSKA (reference sequence). Here the CDR3 DNA reads TGCAGTGCTAGAGACGGGACTAGCGGGAGAGGGGGAGAGACCCAGTACTTC. Amino acids: CSARDGTSGRGGETQYF.

This clonotype was recorded many times. The chain is built from TRBV28 and TRBJ2-7, with 12 bases fitting TRBD1. Germline lookup yields CDR1 MDHEN and CDR2 SYDVKM. Trimming at V came to 5 bases and at J to 5 bases, leaving 10 bases not matched to a gene. The CDR3 consists of 16 residues. In DNA, the CDR3 is TGTGCCAGCAGTCCTCCGGGACAGGGGGCGGGGGACGAGCAGTACTTC. It translates to CASSPPGQGAGDEQYF.

This clonotype appeared a few times. The chain is built from TRBV20-1 and TRBJ2-5; D is ambiguous. The V and J ends lost 5 bases and 1 base respectively, with 11 bases between them. This CDR3 is built from 13 residues. CDR1 is DFQATT, CDR2 SNEGSKA, per germline (reference sequence). The CDR3 loop reads CSAHEPPQETQYF. Here the CDR3 DNA reads TGCAGTGCTCACGAGCCGCCCCAAGAGACCCAGTACTTC.

In its sample, this clonotype was seen many times. The genes are TRBV6-1 and TRBJ2-2, with D possibly being TRBD2 (6 bases). Trimming left V 7 bases short and J 6 bases short, with 12 bases between. Germline CDR1 reads MNHNS; CDR2 reads SASEGT. The CDR3 spans 13 residues. The CDR3 DNA follows: TGTGCCAGCATCAGGGAGGCCCCCGGGGAGCTGTTTTTT. Its protein product is CASIREAPGELFF.

This clonotype showed up many times. This chain uses TRBV7-9 with TRBJ1-1; 8 nucleotides agree with TRBD1. The ends lost 5 bases at V and 10 bases at J; junction bases unmatched: 9. The germline CDR1 and CDR2 sequences are SEHNR and FQNEAQ (reference sequence). The CDR3 length is 13 residues. The chain's CDR3 is CASSPPNGQGAFF. In DNA, the CDR3 is TGTGCCAGCAGCCCGCCCAACGGACAGGGAGCTTTCTTT.

V is TRBV19 and J is TRBJ2-2; TRBD1 matches at 8 bases. Germline CDR1 and CDR2: LNHDA and SQIVND (reference sequence). This CDR3 is built from 14 residues. V shed 7 bases and J 6 bases; nucleotides not matched to a gene: 7. The DNA for the CDR3 is TGTGCCAGTATATGGTCAGGGGGCTCCGGGGAGCTGTTTTTT. The encoded protein is CASIWSGGSGELFF.

The chain employs TRBV19 and TRBJ1-5, with D maybe TRBD1 (6 bases). There are 16 residues in the CDR3. In germline, CDR1 is LNHDA, CDR2 SQIVND (reference sequence). The germline V and J ends were trimmed by 5 bases and 0 bases, with 14 bases remaining between them. CDR3 protein: CASSLGGQASNQPQHF. In DNA form, the CDR3 reads TGTGCCAGTAGTCTCGGGGGGCAGGCTAGCAATCAGCCCCAGCATTTT.

In this sample, this clonotype turned up many times. This chain joins TRBV5-1 and TRBJ1-3, with D hard to call. Per the germline V gene, CDR1 is SGHRS and CDR2 is YFSETQ. The V gene lost 2 bases and the J gene lost 0 bases, with 6 bases spanning the gap. This CDR3 has 14 amino acids. CDR3 loop: CASSLSRSGNTIYF. The DNA for the CDR3 is TGCGCCAGCAGCTTAAGCCGCTCTGGAAACACCATATATTTT.

This clonotype was seen repeatedly, ten times or more. The chain carries TRBV6-1 and TRBJ2-5, with D maybe TRBD2 (6 bases). V was trimmed by 4 bases and J by 4 bases, leaving 16 bases between them. Germline CDR1 and CDR2: MNHNS and SASEGT. CDR3 length equals 15 residues. The CDR3 spells CASSAGSGPIETQYF. The CDR3 nucleotides are TGTGCCAGCAGTGCTGGTAGCGGACCCATAGAGACCCAGTACTTC.

This sequence joins TRBV7-2 and TRBJ2-5; TRBD1 agrees at 7 bases. Trimming at V came to 10 bases and at J to 2 bases, leaving 7 bases not matched to a gene. This CDR3 has 13 residues. Germline V lookup: CDR1 SGHTA, CDR2 FQGNSA. As DNA, the CDR3 is TGTGCCACAGGCAAACAGGGGCAAGAGACCCAGTACTTC. Amino acids: CATGKQGQETQYF.

This clonotype was observed at least ten times. The V and J genes are TRBV12-3 or TRBV12-4 and TRBJ2-7; 8 positions agree with TRBD2. Trimming took 2 bases from V and 3 from J; bases not matched to a gene: 3. CDR3 size: 14 residues. This chain's CDR3 is CASSLRGGNYEQYF. The CDR3 DNA is TGTGCCAGCAGTTTACGGGGGGGAAACTACGAGCAGTACTTC.

By sample share, this clonotype is medium-sized. V and J are TRBV28 and TRBJ2-7; D might be TRBD1 or TRBD2, each matching 5 bases. Germline V gene sequence: CDR1 MDHEN, CDR2 SYDVKM. Trimming shortened V by 6 bases and J by 2 bases, and 14 bases separated the two germline ends. The CDR3 loop spans 14 amino acids. The CDR3, as DNA: TGTGCCAGCAGCATTGCTGGGGGAGCCTACGAGCAGTACTTC. This translates into CASSIAGGAYEQYF.

In its sample, this clonotype was seen many times. The V and J genes are TRBV11-2 and TRBJ2-2, with 7 bases aligning to TRBD1. This CDR3 region has 14 residues. V lost 5 bases and J lost 6; bases outside the gene matches: 6. Looked up from germline, CDR1 is SGHAT and CDR2 is FQNNGV. DNA for the CDR3: TGTGCCAGCAGCGTCCTACAGGGGTCCGGGGAGCTGTTTTTT. The encoded protein is CASSVLQGSGELFF. Looking up the rest from reference TRBV11-2 and TRBJ2-2 gives the full variable domain: EAGVAQSPRYKIIEKRQSVAFWCNPISGHATLYWYQQILGQGPKLLIQFQNNGVVDDSQLPKDRFSAERLKGVDSTLKIQPAKLEDSAVYLCASSVLQGSGELFFGEGSRLTVL.